This is a list of T cell receptor beta chains from one sample in a study of blood T cells in healthy people across ages. TCRdb ran MiXCR on the 5' RACE reads and lists one entry per CDR3 protein. The sample yields hundreds of thousands of distinct CDR3 sequences, approximately 30% seen once. Sequenced: blood. The receptors were sampled from an elderly woman in good health. Both conserved end residues are part of each CDR3. The D gene is left open where the match is weak. The listing skips clone size in some rows; elsewhere it reads once, few, many or a size class.

TRBJ1-6 | TRBV7-9 | many | NA | CASSPTGTGSSPLHF | TGTGCCAGCAGCCCCACCGGGACGGGTAGTTCACCCCTCCACTTT
TRBJ2-7 | TRBV20-1 | NA | NA | CSAKRSSGDSYEQYF | TGCAGTGCTAAGCGGTCCTCAGGGGACTCCTACGAGCAGTACTTC
TRBJ1-3 | TRBV5-6 | NA | NA | CASSFRGQGNTIYF | TGTGCCAGCAGCTTTAGAGGACAGGGAAACACCATATATTTT
TRBJ2-5 | TRBV5-1 | NA | NA | CASSLSVLTGRNGQYF | TGCGCCAGCAGCTTGTCAGTCCTAACGGGCCGTAATGGGCAGTACTTC
TRBJ2-5 | TRBV27 | NA | NA | CASSLLGRDQETQYF | TGTGCCAGCAGTCTCCTCGGGAGAGACCAAGAGACCCAGTACTTC
TRBJ2-2 | TRBV3-1 | few | NA | CASSLGTMRVHNTGELFF | TGTGCCAGCAGCCTCGGGACAATGAGGGTCCATAACACCGGGGAGCTGTTTTTT
TRBJ1-1 | TRBV7-2 | NA | NA | CASSLAGLNTGAFF | TGTGCCAGCAGCTTGGCAGGTTTGAACACTGGAGCTTTCTTT
TRBJ1-5 | TRBV12-3/TRBV12-4 | NA | NA | CASSHDRPGQPQHF | TGTGCCAGCAGCCATGACAGGCCGGGGCAGCCCCAGCATTTT
TRBJ2-1 | TRBV13 | few | TRBD2 | CASSESSSGSSYNEQFF | TGTGCCAGCAGCGAATCGTCTAGCGGAAGCTCCTACAATGAGCAGTTCTTC
TRBJ2-1 | TRBV10-2 | NA | TRBD1 | CASSDPPDRANNEQFF | TGCGCCAGCAGTGACCCCCCGGACAGGGCTAACAATGAGCAGTTCTTC
TRBJ2-5 | TRBV11-2 | NA | NA | CASSFPYLRGLNNEQYF | TGTGCCAGCAGCTTTCCGTATCTCCGGGGGCTTAACAATGAGCAGTACTTC
TRBJ2-7 | TRBV20-1 | many | NA | CSAGPGYEQYF | TGCAGTGCTGGGCCGGGCTACGAGCAGTACTTC